The clone carrying this TCR beta chain was seen only a few times. The sample belongs to a study of blood T cell repertoires in COVID-19. Germline V CDR1 and CDR2: ENHRY, SYGVKD. The CDR3 has 14 amino acids. The germline V and J ends were trimmed by 5 bases and 1 base, with 11 bases remaining between them. Enrolled through a virtual design, the participants were between 18 and 89 years of age and came from under 30 US areas. Cohorts were based on clinical histories the participants reported. How the authors handled the data: Amplification of reference gene primers provided the estimated nucleated cell counts. The data were produced by immunoSEQ multiplex PCR, yet TCRdb's version contains in-frame clones alone and is incomplete. Clone size and the V and J calls come from that table; the DNA yielded D and trimming. This sample has around 130,000 clones; around 88% occur once, and the top ten carry about 2.5%.

Material: PBMCs or T cells enriched from blood (not recorded which). The TCR was taken from a woman aged 50 to 65 who had recovered from COVID-19. J is TRBJ1-1 and V is TRBV10-3; a weak D match, TRBD1 (5 bases). The CDR3 DNA sequence: TGTGCCATCAGTTCGGCCAGGGAGAACACTGAAGCTTTCTTT. Translating gives CAISSARENTEAFF.